The 30 T cell receptor beta chains listed next were all sequenced from one sample in a study of cytomegalovirus exposure and HLA in healthy donors. Profiled with immunoSEQ multiplex PCR; TCRdb holds only in-frame clones, not every one. The sample carries hundreds of thousands of clones, roughly 89% recorded once. The sample comprised PBMCs. The receptors stem from a man aged 18-30 years in good health and CMV-seronegative.

This sequence joins TRBV6-6 and TRBJ2-1, with TRBD2 identical over 8 bases. J was trimmed by 8 bases and V by 2 bases; bases with no gene match: 8. From germline, CDR1 is MNHNY and CDR2 SVGAGI (reference sequence). CDR3 length: 15 residues. The CDR3 DNA sequence: TGTGCCAGCAGTTACGCGCGACTAGCGCTCGATGAGCAGTTCTTC. As protein: CASSYARLALDEQFF.

The V gene is TRBV19, the J gene TRBJ2-7; possibly TRBD2 for D (5 bases). This CDR3 is built from 13 residues. Germline V CDR1 and CDR2: LNHDA, SQIVND (reference sequence). Trimming left V 4 bases short and J 2 bases short, with 9 bases between. The CDR3 DNA sequence: TGTGCCAGTAGTACACTAGTTGCCTACGAGCAGTACTTC. It yields the protein CASSTLVAYEQYF.

The chain employs TRBV2 and TRBJ1-5, with D unresolved. Trimming left V 7 bases short and J 1 base short, with 8 bases between. This CDR3 has 13 amino acids. The V gene's germline CDR1 is SNHLY and CDR2 FYNNEI. This CDR3 reads CASTYISNQPQHF. The DNA for the CDR3 is TGTGCCAGCACTTATATCAGCAATCAGCCCCAGCATTTT.

This clone was picked up a small number of times. The chain links TRBV5-7 to TRBJ1-5; D remains ambiguous. TRBV5-7 is classed as an ORF, of uncertain function. V lost 9 bases, J lost 5 bases, and 6 bases lay in between. The CDR3 totals 10 residues. The CDR3 loop reads CAILDQPQHF. In nucleotides, the CDR3 is TGTGCCATCTTAGATCAGCCCCAGCATTTT.

This rearrangement joins TRBV6-1 to TRBJ2-7; tentative D call: TRBD1 (5 bases). Germline V lookup: CDR1 MNHNS, CDR2 SASEGT. The ends were cut back, 5 bases at V and 3 bases at J, with 14 bases in the middle. The CDR3 runs 14 residues. DNA of the CDR3: TGTGCCAGCAGTTGGTTACAGGCGAACTACGAGCAGTACTTC. Translation gives CASSWLQANYEQYF.

V usage is TRBV18 and J usage is TRBJ2-2; 9 bases align to TRBD1. This CDR3 comprises 16 residues. J gave up 4 bases and V 2 bases, and 5 bases lay outside the gene matches. Looked up from germline, CDR1 is KGHSH and CDR2 is LQKENI. The CDR3 DNA sequence: TGTGCCAGCTCACCAGGACAGGGGCGAGTCACCGGGGAGCTGTTTTTT. It translates to CASSPGQGRVTGELFF.

The J gene is TRBJ2-7, the V gene TRBV4-3; 8 nucleotides match TRBD2. In germline, CDR1 is LGHNA, CDR2 YSLEER. J gave up 2 bases and V 1 base, and 4 bases lay outside the gene matches. This CDR3 comprises 15 residues. The CDR3 spells CASSQVSGKTYEQYF. The DNA of the CDR3 is TGCGCCAGCAGCCAAGTTAGCGGGAAGACCTACGAGCAGTACTTC.

J is TRBJ2-2 and V is TRBV6-5; the D gene is possibly TRBD1 (5 bases). V shed 7 bases and J shed 4 bases, with 10 bases lying between them. The CDR3 spans 13 residues. Germline V gives CDR1 MNHEY, CDR2 SVGAGI. DNA for the CDR3: TGTGCCAGCACCAAAACAGGCACCGGGGAGCTGTTTTTT. Its protein is CASTKTGTGELFF.

The genes are TRBV18 and TRBJ2-7; 8 bases agree with TRBD1. CDR1 is KGHSH and CDR2 is LQKENI in the germline V gene. Trimming cost V 5 bases and J 5 bases; bases outside gene matches: 8. This CDR3 has 14 residues. CDR3 sequence (DNA): TGTGCCAGCTCATCGGACAGGGTGTCCCACGAGCAGTACTTC. Its translation is CASSSDRVSHEQYF.

This clone was detected only once. This sequence joins TRBV19 and TRBJ1-5; 8 nucleotides match TRBD1. Germline CDR1 and CDR2: LNHDA and SQIVND (reference sequence). This CDR3 contains 15 residues. V lost 2 bases to trimming and J lost 7 bases; unmatched junction nucleotides: 7. The CDR3 reads CASSIQGAFRQPQHF. DNA of the CDR3: TGTGCCAGTAGTATACAGGGGGCTTTTAGGCAGCCCCAGCATTTT.

The chain joins TRBV12-1 to TRBJ2-7; no DNA check was done on the table's D call, TRBD2. TRBV12-1 is annotated as a pseudogene. The CDR3 runs 17 residues. CDR3 residues: CASSPHTTGGHSYEQYF. CDR3 nucleotide sequence: TGTGCCAGCAGCCCCCATACAACGGGGGGCCACTCCTACGAGCAGTACTTC.

For this clone: Other DNA sequences of this sample code for an identical CDR3. J is TRBJ2-1 and V is TRBV7-2; D call uncertain. The V end lost 1 base, the J end lost 4 bases, and 8 bases lay between the germline ends. This CDR3 region has 14 residues. CDR1 and CDR2 (germline): SGHTA, FQGNSA. The CDR3 is CASSLGLSYNEQFF. The DNA for the CDR3 is TGTGCCAGCAGCTTAGGACTTTCATACAATGAGCAGTTCTTC.

The chain joins TRBV10-2 to TRBJ2-1, with 11 bases that match TRBD2. Germline V gene lookup returns CDR1 WSHSY and CDR2 SAAADI. The CDR3 spans 14 residues. V dropped 4 bases and J dropped 4; count of bases not matched to a gene: 0. The CDR3 protein is CASSGTSGYNEQFF. The CDR3, as DNA: TGCGCCAGCAGTGGGACTAGCGGGTACAATGAGCAGTTCTTC.

V is TRBV28 and J is TRBJ1-1; perhaps TRBD1 as D (6 bases). Trimming pared 6 bases from V and 4 bases from J, leaving 12 bases between. CDR3 size: 13 residues. Germline assignment: CDR1 MDHEN and CDR2 SYDVKM. As DNA, the CDR3 is TGTGCCAGCAGCTTAAGACAGGCCACTGAAGCTTTCTTT. Amino acids: CASSLRQATEAFF.

The rearrangement uses TRBV7-9 and TRBJ1-1; maybe TRBD1 (6 bases). This CDR3 comprises 14 residues. Trimming pared 5 bases from V and 5 bases from J, leaving 15 bases between. Germline values: CDR1 SEHNR, CDR2 FQNEAQ (reference sequence). The CDR3 sequence: CASSPGHPGTEAFF. CDR3 DNA: TGTGCCAGCAGCCCGGGACACCCCGGGACTGAAGCTTTCTTT.

The chain is built from TRBV6-1 and TRBJ2-1; 8 bases map to TRBD1. This CDR3 spans 14 amino acids. Germline values: CDR1 MNHNS, CDR2 SASEGT. The V and J ends lost 11 bases and 1 base, in that order; junction bases with no gene match: 7. CDR3: CAAGQGRSYNEQFF. CDR3 DNA sequence: TGTGCCGCCGGACAGGGTCGGTCCTACAATGAGCAGTTCTTC.

V and J are TRBV15 and TRBJ2-5, with D uncertain. The CDR3 covers 14 residues. Germline V gives CDR1 LNHNV, CDR2 YYDKDF (reference sequence). Trimming removed 0 bases from V and 2 bases from J, with 7 bases in between. Here the CDR3 reads CATSRDRNQETQYF. CDR3 nucleotides: TGTGCCACCAGCAGAGACAGGAATCAAGAGACCCAGTACTTC.

The V gene is TRBV4-3, the J gene TRBJ2-1, with TRBD2 matching 7 bases. V shed 0 bases, J shed 0 bases, and the junction held 2 bases outside the gene matches. CDR1 LGHNA and CDR2 YSLEER come from the germline V gene. This CDR3 spans 16 amino acids. The CDR3 nucleotides read TGCGCCAGCAGCCAAGAGAGACTAGCCTCCTACAATGAGCAGTTCTTC. It yields the protein CASSQERLASYNEQFF.

The CDR3 DNA reads TGTGCCAGTAGTACCACTCCGATTGGACTAGGGACGACAGATACGCAGTATTTT. Translation gives CASSTTPIGLGTTDTQYF. V and J are TRBV19 and TRBJ2-3; 7 bases agree with TRBD2. Unmatched junction bases numbered 16, after V lost 4 bases and J lost 3 bases. This CDR3 has 18 residues. Germline CDR1 LNHDA, CDR2 SQIVND (reference sequence).

This clone was counted a few times. The rearrangement links TRBV9 to TRBJ1-6; possibly TRBD1 for D (5 bases). The V gene's germline CDR1 is SGDLS and CDR2 YYNGEE. V was clipped by 0 bases and J by 10 bases, with 11 bases between them. CDR3 length equals 14 residues. The DNA for the CDR3 is TGTGCCAGCAGCGTAGGGCCAGGGAACTCACCCCTCCACTTT. Amino acids: CASSVGPGNSPLHF.

The V call is TRBV9, the J call TRBJ2-7; the D gene is possibly TRBD1 (6 bases). The CDR3 runs to 13 residues. V was cut by 3 bases and J by 3 bases, with 10 bases left in between. Germline V lookup: CDR1 SGDLS, CDR2 YYNGEE. The DNA of the CDR3 is TGTGCCAGCAGCGCTACAGGGTACTACGAGCAGTACTTC. Encoded protein: CASSATGYYEQYF.

This clone was observed once. The V gene is TRBV18, the J gene TRBJ1-3, with 7 bases fitting TRBD1. The CDR3 extends over 12 amino acids. Germline V CDR1 and CDR2: KGHSH, LQKENI. V shed 3 bases and J 8 bases; nucleotides not matched to a gene: 1. The DNA for the CDR3 is TGTGCCAGCTCACCGCAGGGGGACACCATATATTTT. Translating gives CASSPQGDTIYF.

This clone appeared once. The J gene is TRBJ1-2, the V gene TRBV10-3; D is uncertain. Germline V CDR1 and CDR2: ENHRY, SYGVKD. V shed 2 bases and J shed 8 bases, with 15 bases lying between them. CDR3 size: 14 residues. CDR3 in amino acids: CAISETSEGGGYTF. The CDR3 coding sequence is TGTGCCATCAGTGAGACCTCCGAGGGTGGCGGCTACACCTTC.

The chain recombines TRBV7-2 with TRBJ2-1; perhaps TRBD2 as D (5 bases). The germline V and J ends were trimmed by 2 bases and 8 bases, with 7 bases remaining between them. In germline, CDR1 is SGHTA, CDR2 FQGNSA. This CDR3 is built from 12 residues. This CDR3 reads CASSLYGDEQFF. For the CDR3, the DNA is TGTGCCAGCAGCTTATACGGGGATGAGCAGTTCTTC.

The CDR3 DNA follows: TGCGCCAGCAGCTTGGCCAGGGGTTCTGGCTATGGCTACACCTTC. Its translation is CASSLARGSGYGYTF. The chain combines TRBV5-1 with TRBJ1-2, with D perhaps TRBD1 (6 bases). The CDR3 runs to 15 residues. The V gene's germline CDR1 is SGHRS and CDR2 YFSETQ. Trimming removed 0 bases at V and 4 bases at J, with 13 bases between.

This clone was seen only once. The genes are TRBV28 and TRBJ1-2, with 7 bases identical to TRBD1. This CDR3 comprises 17 residues. Germline lookup yields CDR1 MDHEN and CDR2 SYDVKM. The junction had 10 bases not matched to a gene; V was cut back by 3 bases and J by 0 bases. CDR3 nucleotides: TGTGCCAGCAGTTTTGGGGTCGGGACAGTCACTAACTATGGCTACACCTTC. It codes for CASSFGVGTVTNYGYTF.

The chain has TRBV20-1 and TRBJ2-7; 8 bases map to TRBD1. Per germline, CDR1 DFQATT and CDR2 SNEGSKA (reference sequence). Trimming took 6 bases from V and 3 from J; bases not matched to a gene: 1. The CDR3 spans 11 residues. CDR3 in DNA: TGCAGTGCACAGGGGGGCTACGAGCAGTACTTC. Protein sequence: CSAQGGYEQYF.

The rearrangement links TRBV10-3 to TRBJ2-7, with 11 bases matching TRBD1. With 2 bases clipped from V and 1 base from J, the junction kept 7 bases outside the gene matches. CDR3 length equals 17 residues. The V gene's germline CDR1 is ENHRY and CDR2 SYGVKD. CDR3 protein: CAISEPHRDRGSYEQYF. The CDR3 coding sequence is TGTGCCATCAGTGAGCCCCACCGGGACAGGGGGTCCTACGAGCAGTACTTC.

The rearrangement joins TRBV11-2 to TRBJ2-1; D is undetermined. Germline V lookup: CDR1 SGHAT, CDR2 FQNNGV. This CDR3 has 15 residues. The V end was cut by 8 bases, the J end by 0 bases, with 14 bases between. The CDR3 DNA is TGTGCCAGCGCCCCCGATATGAGCTCCTACAATGAGCAGTTCTTC. Residues: CASAPDMSSYNEQFF.

This clone was seen a single time. This chain connects TRBV19 to TRBJ2-7; 7 bases fit TRBD2. Germline V lookup: CDR1 LNHDA, CDR2 SQIVND (reference sequence). The CDR3 is 11 residues long. V trimming: 4 bases; J trimming: 7 bases; junction bases outside the gene matches: 1. CDR3 DNA sequence: TGTGCCAGTAGTACCGGGGGGGAGCAGTACTTC. Its translation is CASSTGGEQYF.